This paragraph reports one T cell receptor (beta chain). Its binding antigen is unknown. Base qualities are missing; no much larger clone stands one base away. The record originates from a study of blood T cell repertoires in COVID-19 (dated by TCRdb to about 2020). Describing the broader study: Collaborator samples came from the United States, Italy and Spain and covered acute and convalescent phases of COVID-19. The material from the prospective study consisted of cDNA or gDNA derived from T cells, B-cell-depleted T cells, or PBMCs. Subjects who had been exposed to COVID-19, were actively infected with it, or had recovered from it provided the deeply sampled blood TCRbeta repertoires that made up the dataset. A freely available public database, intended as a resource for researchers studying the immune response to SARS-CoV-2, is where the repertoires were released. The samples were drawn from the first 160 participants of the ongoing ImmuneRACE study and from over 950 subjects provided by 6 global collaborators. Sample metadata almost always included a de-identified subject ID, COVID-19 status, age in years and sex. Where available, HLA class I and class II types were obtained from metadata supplied by the sample provider rather than from assay-based typing. Overall study outcomes, separate from this receptor: How much clinical and demographic metadata was included differed by source and by participant, and the metadata was provided uncurated.

The germline ends are 20 bases apart after V is trimmed by 2 bases and J by 0 bases. The CDR3 numbers 18 residues from cysteine through phenylalanine. The only DNA kept is the CDR3, 54 bases in frame from the first base. Via the germline V gene (reference sequence), CDR1 is SGHNT and CDR2 YYREEE. The immunoSEQ Assay, a bias-controlled multiplex PCR, was used to amplify TCRbeta CDR3 regions from genomic DNA. The published analysis was carried out like this. The number of nucleated cells in each sample was estimated from the amplification of reference gene primers within the assay. To quantify the absolute abundance of each unique TCRbeta CDR3 rearrangement, sequence reads were collapsed and filtered. Productive Simpson clonality was computed per sample as the square root of Simpson's diversity index over productive rearrangements. What TCRdb holds here is the immuneACCESS table cut down to in-frame rearrangements. Part of the clones is not present; checked against another copy, under half of the missing clones reflect an unresolved V gene, and the others are unexplained. V and J calls and clone size follow that table, whereas D and trimming were derived from the DNA. The sample table shows 200,000 to 300,000 clones, and 86% are seen once. The top ten clones comprise under 2% of the sample.

The collaborating institutions used their own protocols to collect whole blood in K2EDTA tubes. For TCRbeta analysis, collaborators shipped samples as frozen whole blood, isolated PBMCs, or DNA extracted from either of those sample types. The source is a man between 25 and 39 years old with active or convalescent COVID-19. The sample comprised peripheral blood. The chain uses TRBV5-4 and TRBJ1-2, with the D segment identity uncertain. CDR3 sequence: CASSFYFLTSDTNYGYTF. The DNA is TGTGCCAGCAGCTTTTACTTTTTGACGTCAGACACTAACTATGGCTACACCTTC.